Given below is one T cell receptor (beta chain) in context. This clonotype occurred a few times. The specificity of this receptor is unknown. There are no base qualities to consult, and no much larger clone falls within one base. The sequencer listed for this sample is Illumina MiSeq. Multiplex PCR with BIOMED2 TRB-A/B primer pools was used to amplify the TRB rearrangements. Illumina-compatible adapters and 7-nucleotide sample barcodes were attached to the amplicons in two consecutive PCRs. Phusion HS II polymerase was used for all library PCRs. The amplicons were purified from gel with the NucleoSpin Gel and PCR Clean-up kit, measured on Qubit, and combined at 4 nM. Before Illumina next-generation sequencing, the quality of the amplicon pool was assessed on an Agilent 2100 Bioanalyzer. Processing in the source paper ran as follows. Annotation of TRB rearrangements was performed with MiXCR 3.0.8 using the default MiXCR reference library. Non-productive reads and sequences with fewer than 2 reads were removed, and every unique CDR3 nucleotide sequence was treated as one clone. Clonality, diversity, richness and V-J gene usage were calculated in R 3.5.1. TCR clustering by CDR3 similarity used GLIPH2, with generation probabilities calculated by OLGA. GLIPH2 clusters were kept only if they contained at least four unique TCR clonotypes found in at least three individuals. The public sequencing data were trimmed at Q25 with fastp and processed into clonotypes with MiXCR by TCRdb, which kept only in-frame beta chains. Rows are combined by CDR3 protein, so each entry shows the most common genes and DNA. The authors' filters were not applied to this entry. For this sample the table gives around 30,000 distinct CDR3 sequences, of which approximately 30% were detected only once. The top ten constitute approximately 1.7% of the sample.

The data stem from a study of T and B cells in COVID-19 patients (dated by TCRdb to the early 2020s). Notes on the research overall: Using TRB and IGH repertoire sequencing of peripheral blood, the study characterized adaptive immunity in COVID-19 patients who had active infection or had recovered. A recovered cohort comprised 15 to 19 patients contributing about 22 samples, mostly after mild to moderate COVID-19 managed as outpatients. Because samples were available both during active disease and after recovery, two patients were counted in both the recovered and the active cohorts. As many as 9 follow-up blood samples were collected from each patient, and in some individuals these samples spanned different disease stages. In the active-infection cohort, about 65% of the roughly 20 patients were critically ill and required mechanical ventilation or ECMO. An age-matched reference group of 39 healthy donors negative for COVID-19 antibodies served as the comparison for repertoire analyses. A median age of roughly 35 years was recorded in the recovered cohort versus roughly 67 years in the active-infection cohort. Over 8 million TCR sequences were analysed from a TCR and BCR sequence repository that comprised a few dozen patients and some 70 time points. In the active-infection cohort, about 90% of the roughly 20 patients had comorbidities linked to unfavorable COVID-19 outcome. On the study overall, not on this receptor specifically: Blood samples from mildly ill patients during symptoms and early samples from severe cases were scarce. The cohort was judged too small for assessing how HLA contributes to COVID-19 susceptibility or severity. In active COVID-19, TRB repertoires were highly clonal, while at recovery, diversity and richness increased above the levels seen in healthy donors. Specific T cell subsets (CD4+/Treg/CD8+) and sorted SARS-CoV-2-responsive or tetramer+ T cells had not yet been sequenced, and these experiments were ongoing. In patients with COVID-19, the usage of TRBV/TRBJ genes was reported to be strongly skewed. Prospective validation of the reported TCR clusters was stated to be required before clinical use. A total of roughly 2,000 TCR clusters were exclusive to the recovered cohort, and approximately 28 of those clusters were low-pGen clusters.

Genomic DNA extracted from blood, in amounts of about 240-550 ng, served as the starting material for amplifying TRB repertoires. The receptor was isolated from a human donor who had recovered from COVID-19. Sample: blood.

The CDR3 reads as follows: CASSQRLAFNEQFF. The DNA sequence reads TGCGCCAGCAGCCAACGGCTAGCTTTCAATGAGCAGTTCTTC. Recombination linked TRBV4-3 to TRBJ2-1; the D gene is perhaps TRBD2, from 5 matching bases. Per the germline V gene, LGHNA is the CDR1 and YSLEER is the CDR2. V sheds 2 bases and J sheds 6 bases, leaving 11 bases between their ends. From the cysteine through the phenylalanine, the CDR3 covers 14 amino acids. The DNA shown is the 42-base CDR3, in frame from base 1.